The rows below give T cell receptor beta chains drawn from one sample of a study of spatial heterogeneity in lung cancer. In TCRdb, the 5' RACE reads were re-called with MiXCR into one record per CDR3 protein. This table holds tens of thousands of distinct CDR3 sequences, around 4.3% found once. The specimen comprised PBMCs, sampled at surgery. Source of these receptors: a male donor with early-stage non-small cell lung cancer. Each CDR3 is given with its conserved first and last residue. Each record gives: clone size, D gene, V gene, J gene, CDR3 DNA, CDR3 protein. D genes are given only for firm matches. The size field is filled for only some rows; it gives once, few, many or a size class.

many	-	TRBV28	TRBJ2-5	TGTGCCAGCAGTTTGTATTGGGACCCCCCTCGTGACCAGTACTTC	CASSLYWDPPRDQYF
few	-	TRBV6-2/TRBV6-3	TRBJ1-2	TGTGCCAGCAGACTCACAGGGACTCTCGGCTACACCTTC	CASRLTGTLGYTF
many	TRBD2	TRBV7-9	TRBJ2-7	TGTGCCAGCAGCCCCCCGGGAGGGGGGAAATCCTACGAGCAGTACTTC	CASSPPGGGKSYEQYF
-	-	TRBV5-6	TRBJ2-5	TGTGCCAGCAGCTATTTCTTCAGGGCTAGGGAGACCCAGTACTTC	CASSYFFRARETQYF
medium-sized	-	TRBV9	TRBJ2-3	TGTGCCAGCAGCCTAAGTGCAGATACGCAGTATTTT	CASSLSADTQYF
many	-	TRBV5-1	TRBJ2-7	TGCGCCAGCAGCTTCGGGGTTAACGAGCAGTACTTC	CASSFGVNEQYF
many	TRBD2	TRBV4-2	TRBJ2-3	TGTGCCAGCAGCCAAGTACTAGCGGGGCAGAGAATTGCAGATACGCAGTATTTT	CASSQVLAGQRIADTQYF
few	-	TRBV11-2	TRBJ2-7	TGTGCCAGCAGCTTATACGGGGGTCCCTACGAGCAGTACTTC	CASSLYGGPYEQYF
many	TRBD1	TRBV6-5	TRBJ1-6	TGTGCCAGCAGGCCGGGACAGGGTGGTTCACCCCTCCACTTT	CASRPGQGGSPLHF
-	-	TRBV4-2	TRBJ2-1	TGTGCCAGCAGCCAAGACCTCCTCTCTCCCTCCGAGCAGTTCTTC	CASSQDLLSPSEQFF
many	-	TRBV6-5	TRBJ1-1	TGTGCCAGCAGTGGGAACAGGAAGAACACTGAAGCTTTCTTT	CASSGNRKNTEAFF
-	-	TRBV6-5	TRBJ1-1	TGTGCCAGCAGTCCAGGGAACACTGAAGCTTTCTTT	CASSPGNTEAFF
many	TRBD2	TRBV7-6	TRBJ2-1	TGTGCCAGCAGCTTAGGGGCTAGCGGGATCGGTTTATACAATGAGCAGTTCTTC	CASSLGASGIGLYNEQFF
many	-	TRBV27	TRBJ1-5	TGTGCCAGCAGTCTGGGTCGATTCAATCAGCCCCAGCATTTT	CASSLGRFNQPQHF
many	-	TRBV6-2/TRBV6-3	TRBJ2-7	TGTGCCAGCAGGGCAGACGGAGACTACGAGCAGTACTTC	CASRADGDYEQYF
many	-	TRBV23-1	TRBJ2-1	TGCGCCAGCAGCACGGAAGGGACCAGACCCGGGAATGAGCAGTTCTTC	CASSTEGTRPGNEQFF
many	TRBD2	TRBV6-6	TRBJ2-2	TGTGCCAGCAGCCCCCGGCCAGCGGGAGATCTCGGGGAGCTGTTTTTT	CASSPRPAGDLGELFF
-	-	TRBV5-5	TRBJ2-7	TGTGCCAGCAGCTTGTACTGGTGGATCTACGAGCAGTACTTC	CASSLYWWIYEQYF
many	-	TRBV5-1	TRBJ2-1	TGCGCCAGCAGCTTAAGTCGTGAGCAGTTCTTC	CASSLSREQFF
many	TRBD2	TRBV27	TRBJ2-7	TGTGCCAGCAGTTTGGCAGCGGGGGAAGAGCAGTACTTC	CASSLAAGEEQYF
few	-	TRBV6-5	TRBJ2-7	TGTGCCAGCAGTCGTGACAGCATCTCCTACGAGCAGTACTTC	CASSRDSISYEQYF
many	-	TRBV5-6	TRBJ2-1	TGTGCCAGCAGCTTGGGGTGGCATGAGGATGAGCAGTTCTTC	CASSLGWHEDEQFF
many	-	TRBV20-1	TRBJ2-7	TGCAGTGCTAGATCGTTAGCCCACGAGCAGTACTTC	CSARSLAHEQYF
many	TRBD2	TRBV9	TRBJ2-2	TGTGCCAGCAGCGCCACTAGCGGGGGGCTGTCCGGGGAGCTGTTTTTT	CASSATSGGLSGELFF
many	TRBD1	TRBV11-2	TRBJ2-3	TGTGCCAGCAGCTTCAGGGGGCGCGGCACAGATACGCAGTATTTT	CASSFRGRGTDTQYF
many	-	TRBV28	TRBJ1-1	TGTGCCAGCAGTTTGGGGGTCTGGGGAGGTACTGAAGCTTTCTTT	CASSLGVWGGTEAFF
many	-	TRBV19	TRBJ2-2	TGTGCCAGTAGTGTAGCATACACCGGGGAGCTGTTTTTT	CASSVAYTGELFF
medium-sized	TRBD1	TRBV11-2	TRBJ2-1	TGTGCCAGCAGCATCCGCCGGGACAGGGTCCGCAATGAGCAGTTCTTC	CASSIRRDRVRNEQFF
many	-	TRBV24-1	TRBJ2-2	TGTGCCACCAGTGATCCCCGGCAGGGGGGCCGGACCGGGGAGCTGTTTTTT	CATSDPRQGGRTGELFF
many	-	TRBV5-1	TRBJ1-6	TGCGCCAGCAGCTTGGACAGCGTCAATAATTCACCCCTCCACTTT	CASSLDSVNNSPLHF
few	-	TRBV20-1	TRBJ1-5	TGCAGTGCTAGCATGCAGGGGAGCAATCAGCCCCAGCATTTT	CSASMQGSNQPQHF
many	-	TRBV10-1	TRBJ2-7	TGCGCCAGCAGTGATAACAGGGAAATCCACGAGCAGTACTTC	CASSDNREIHEQYF
many	-	TRBV2	TRBJ2-5	TGTGCCAGCAGTGAGCTCGCCGTGGGGACCCAGTACTTC	CASSELAVGTQYF
many	-	TRBV25-1	TRBJ2-1	TGTGCCAGCAGTAATCACGGGACTCGCAACATACGGGATGAGCAGTTCTTC	CASSNHGTRNIRDEQFF
-	-	TRBV3-1	TRBJ2-2	TGTGCCAGCAGCCAAGAGGACTGGTCGTCGAGGGCCGGGGAGCTGTTTTTT	CASSQEDWSSRAGELFF
many	-	TRBV21-1	TRBJ2-7	TGTGCCAGCAGCCTCGAGAGTAGCGGAATTTACTACGAGCAGTACTTC	CASSLESSGIYYEQYF
medium-sized	-	TRBV28	TRBJ2-3	TGTGCCAGCAGTTTTTCCCTACTAGCTTCTAGCACAGATACGCAGTATTTT	CASSFSLLASSTDTQYF
many	-	TRBV20-1	TRBJ1-6	TGCAGTGCTAGAGATTCAGCAAATTCACCCCTCCACTTT	CSARDSANSPLHF
medium-sized	-	TRBV27	TRBJ1-1	TGTGCCAGCTCCGACGGCTACAACACTGAAGCTTTCTTT	CASSDGYNTEAFF
many	-	TRBV9	TRBJ2-1	TGTGCCAGCAGCCCGCAGGGGGGGTCCGCCTACAATGAGCAGTTCTTC	CASSPQGGSAYNEQFF
many	TRBD2	TRBV11-2	TRBJ2-7	TGTGCCAGCAGCACCGTACGGGGGGTTCCCTACGAGCAGTACTTC	CASSTVRGVPYEQYF
few	TRBD2	TRBV6-2/TRBV6-3	TRBJ2-7	TGTGCCAGCAGTTACTCGTCGCGGGAGTGGACCTACGAGCAGTACTTC	CASSYSSREWTYEQYF
many	TRBD2	TRBV7-9	TRBJ2-3	TGTGCCAGCAGCCCCCGGACTAGCGGGGGGGCAGATACGCAGTATTTT	CASSPRTSGGADTQYF
-	-	TRBV7-7	TRBJ2-3	TGTGCTAGCAGCTTGGCGGGGCGTTCAGATACGCAGTATTTT	CASSLAGRSDTQYF
-	-	TRBV9	TRBJ2-7	TGTGCCAGCAGCGTAGGGGGACACCTAACCTACGAGCAGTACTTC	CASSVGGHLTYEQYF
many	-	TRBV28	TRBJ2-4	TGTGCCAGCAGTTTAGAAGGGGAAATAGCCAAAAACATTCAGTACTTC	CASSLEGEIAKNIQYF
many	-	TRBV3-1	TRBJ2-3	TGTGCCAGCAGCTCGATCGCAGATACGCAGTATTTT	CASSSIADTQYF
many	-	TRBV28	TRBJ2-3	TGTGCCAGCAGTCTAGTGACTCAGAGAAGCACAGATACGCAGTATTTT	CASSLVTQRSTDTQYF
few	-	TRBV3-1	TRBJ2-2	TGTGCCAGCAGCCAAGATGGAGGTGGGCCCACCGGGGAGCTGTTTTTT	CASSQDGGGPTGELFF